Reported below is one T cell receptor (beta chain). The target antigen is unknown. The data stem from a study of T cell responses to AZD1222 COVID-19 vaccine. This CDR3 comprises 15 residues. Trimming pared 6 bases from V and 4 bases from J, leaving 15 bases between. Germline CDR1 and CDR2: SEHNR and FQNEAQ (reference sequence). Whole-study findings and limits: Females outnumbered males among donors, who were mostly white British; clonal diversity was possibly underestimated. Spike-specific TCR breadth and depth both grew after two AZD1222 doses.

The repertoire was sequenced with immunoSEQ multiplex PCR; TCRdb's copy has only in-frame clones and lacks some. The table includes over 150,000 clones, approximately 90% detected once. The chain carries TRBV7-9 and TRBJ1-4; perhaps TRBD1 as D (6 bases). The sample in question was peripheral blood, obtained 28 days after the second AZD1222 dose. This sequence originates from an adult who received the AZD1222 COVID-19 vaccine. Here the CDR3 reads CASSPQGPYNEKLFF. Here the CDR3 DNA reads TGTGCCAGCAGTCCACAGGGCCCGTATAATGAAAAACTGTTTTTT.